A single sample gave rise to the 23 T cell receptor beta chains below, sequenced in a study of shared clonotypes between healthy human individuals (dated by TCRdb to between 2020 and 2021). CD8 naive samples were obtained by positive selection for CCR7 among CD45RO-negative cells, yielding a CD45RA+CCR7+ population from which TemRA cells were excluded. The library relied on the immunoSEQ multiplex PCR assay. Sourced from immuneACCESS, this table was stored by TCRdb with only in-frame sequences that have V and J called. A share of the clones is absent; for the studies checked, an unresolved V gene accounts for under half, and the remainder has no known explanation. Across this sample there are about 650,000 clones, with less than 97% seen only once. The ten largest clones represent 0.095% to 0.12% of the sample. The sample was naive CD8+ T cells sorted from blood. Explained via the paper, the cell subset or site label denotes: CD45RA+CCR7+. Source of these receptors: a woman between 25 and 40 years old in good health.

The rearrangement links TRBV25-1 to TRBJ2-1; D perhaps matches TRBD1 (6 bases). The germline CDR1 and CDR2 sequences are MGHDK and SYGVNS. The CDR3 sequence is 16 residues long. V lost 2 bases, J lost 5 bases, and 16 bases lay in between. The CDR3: CASSEGTGRPNNEQFF. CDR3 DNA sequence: TGTGCCAGCAGTGAAGGTACAGGGCGCCCGAACAATGAGCAGTTCTTC.

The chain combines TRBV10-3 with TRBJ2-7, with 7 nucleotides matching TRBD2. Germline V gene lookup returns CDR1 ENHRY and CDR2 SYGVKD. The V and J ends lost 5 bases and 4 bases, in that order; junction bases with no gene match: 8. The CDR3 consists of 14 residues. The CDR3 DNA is TGTGCCATCAGTCTGGGCGGGGAGGGTTACGAGCAGTACTTC. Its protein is CAISLGGEGYEQYF.

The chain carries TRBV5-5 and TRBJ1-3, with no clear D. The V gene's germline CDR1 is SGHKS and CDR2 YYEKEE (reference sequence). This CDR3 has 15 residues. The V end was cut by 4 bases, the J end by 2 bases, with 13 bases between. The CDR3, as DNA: TGTGCCAGCAGCCCTGACGGAGCAACTGGAAACACCATATATTTT. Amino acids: CASSPDGATGNTIYF.

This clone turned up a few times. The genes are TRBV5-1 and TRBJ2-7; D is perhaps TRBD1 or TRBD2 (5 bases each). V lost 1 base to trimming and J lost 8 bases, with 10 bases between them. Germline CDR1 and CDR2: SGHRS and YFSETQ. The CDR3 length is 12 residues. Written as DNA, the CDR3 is TGCGCCAGCAGCTTGAGGGACGACCAGCAGTACTTC. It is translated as CASSLRDDQQYF.

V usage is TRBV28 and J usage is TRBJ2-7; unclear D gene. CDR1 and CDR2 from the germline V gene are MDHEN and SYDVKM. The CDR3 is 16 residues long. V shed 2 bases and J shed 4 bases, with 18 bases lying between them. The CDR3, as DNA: TGTGCCAGCAGTTTACCCCTCGGTGTTGTTGGATACGAGCAGTACTTC. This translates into CASSLPLGVVGYEQYF.

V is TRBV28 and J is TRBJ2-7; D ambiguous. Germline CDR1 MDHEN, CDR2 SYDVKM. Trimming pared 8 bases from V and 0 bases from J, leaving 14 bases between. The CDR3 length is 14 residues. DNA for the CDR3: TGTGCCAGCCCTCCGGGCCCTAGCTCCTACGAGCAGTACTTC. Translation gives CASPPGPSSYEQYF.

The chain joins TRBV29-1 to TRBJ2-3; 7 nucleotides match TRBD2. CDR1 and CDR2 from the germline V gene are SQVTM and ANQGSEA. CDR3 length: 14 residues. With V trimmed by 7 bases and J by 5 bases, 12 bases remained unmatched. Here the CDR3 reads CSAEQWRERDTQYF. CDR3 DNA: TGCAGCGCCGAGCAGTGGCGGGAGAGAGATACGCAGTATTTT.

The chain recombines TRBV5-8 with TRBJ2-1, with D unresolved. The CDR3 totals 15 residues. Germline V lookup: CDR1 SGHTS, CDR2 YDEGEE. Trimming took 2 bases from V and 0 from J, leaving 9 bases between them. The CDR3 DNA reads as TGTGCCAGCAGCTTAGACCAGAGCTCCTACAATGAGCAGTTCTTC. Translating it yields CASSLDQSSYNEQFF.

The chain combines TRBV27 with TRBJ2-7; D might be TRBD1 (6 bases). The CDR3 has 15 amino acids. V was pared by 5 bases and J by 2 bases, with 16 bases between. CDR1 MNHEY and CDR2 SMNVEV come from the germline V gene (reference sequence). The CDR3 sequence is CASSPPQGPAYEQYF. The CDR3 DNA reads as TGTGCCAGCAGTCCACCCCAGGGGCCAGCCTACGAGCAGTACTTC.

The CDR3 DNA follows: TGTGCCAGCAGCACGACCGGGACATCCATCTCTGGAAACACCATATATTTT. The encoded protein is CASSTTGTSISGNTIYF. The genes are TRBV13 and TRBJ1-3, with D possibly being TRBD1 (6 bases). V was clipped by 5 bases and J by 0 bases, with 17 bases between them. This CDR3 contains 17 residues. In germline, CDR1 is PRHDT, CDR2 FYEKMQ (reference sequence).

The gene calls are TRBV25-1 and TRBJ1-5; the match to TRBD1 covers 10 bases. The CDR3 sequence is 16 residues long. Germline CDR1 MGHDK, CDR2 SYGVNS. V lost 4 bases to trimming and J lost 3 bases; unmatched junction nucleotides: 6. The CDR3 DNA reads TGTGCCAGCAGTGTCGGGACAGGGGAGTTCAATCAGCCCCAGCATTTT. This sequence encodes CASSVGTGEFNQPQHF.

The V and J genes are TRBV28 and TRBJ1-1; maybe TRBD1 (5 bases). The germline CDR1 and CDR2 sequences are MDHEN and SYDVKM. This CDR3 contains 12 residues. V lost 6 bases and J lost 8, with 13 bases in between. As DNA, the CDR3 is TGTGCCAGCAGCTCCCTCGGGGCGGAAGCTTTCTTT. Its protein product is CASSSLGAEAFF.

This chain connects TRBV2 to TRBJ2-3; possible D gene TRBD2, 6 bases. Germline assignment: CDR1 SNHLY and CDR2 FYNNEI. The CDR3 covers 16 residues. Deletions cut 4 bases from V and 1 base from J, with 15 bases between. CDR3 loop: CASSALPSAGTDTQYF. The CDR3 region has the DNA TGTGCCAGCAGTGCCCTACCTAGCGCCGGCACAGATACGCAGTATTTT. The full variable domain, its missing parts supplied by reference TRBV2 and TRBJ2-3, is EPEVTQTPSHQVTQMGQEVILRCVPISNHLYFYWYRQILGQKVEFLVSFYNNEISEKSEIFDDQFSVERPDGSNFTLKIRSTKLEDSAMYFCASSALPSAGTDTQYFGPGTRLTVL.

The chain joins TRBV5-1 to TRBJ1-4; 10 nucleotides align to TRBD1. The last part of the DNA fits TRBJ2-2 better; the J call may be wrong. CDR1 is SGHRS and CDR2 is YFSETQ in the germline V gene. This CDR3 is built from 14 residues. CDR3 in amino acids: CASSPGTGARELFF. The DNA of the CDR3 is TGCGCCAGCAGCCCGGGGACAGGGGCGAGGGAGCTGTTTTTT.

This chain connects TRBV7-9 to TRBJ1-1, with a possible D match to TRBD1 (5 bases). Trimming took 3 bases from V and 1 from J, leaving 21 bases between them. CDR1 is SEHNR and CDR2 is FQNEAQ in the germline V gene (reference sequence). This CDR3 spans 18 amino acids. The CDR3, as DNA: TGTGCCAGCAGCTTCCCCGAACAGGCCCCGGAGGGGAACACTGAAGCTTTCTTT. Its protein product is CASSFPEQAPEGNTEAFF.

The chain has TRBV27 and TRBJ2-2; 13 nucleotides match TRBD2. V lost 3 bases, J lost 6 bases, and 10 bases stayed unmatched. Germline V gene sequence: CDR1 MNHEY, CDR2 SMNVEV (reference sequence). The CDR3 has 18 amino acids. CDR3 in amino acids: CASSFGLAGEIYSGELFF. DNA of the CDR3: TGTGCCAGCAGTTTCGGACTAGCGGGAGAAATCTACTCCGGGGAGCTGTTTTTT.

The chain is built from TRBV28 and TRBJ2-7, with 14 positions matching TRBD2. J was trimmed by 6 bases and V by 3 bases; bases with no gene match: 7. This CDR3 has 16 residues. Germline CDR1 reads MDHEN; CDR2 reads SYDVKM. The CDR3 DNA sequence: TGTGCCAGCAGTTTTCCCGGACTAGCGGGAGGATCCGAGCAGTACTTC. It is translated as CASSFPGLAGGSEQYF.

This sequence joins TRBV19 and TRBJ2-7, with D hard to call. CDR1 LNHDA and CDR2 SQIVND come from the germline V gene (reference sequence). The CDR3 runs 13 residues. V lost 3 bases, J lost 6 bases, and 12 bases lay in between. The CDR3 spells CASSILAWGEQYF. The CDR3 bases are TGTGCCAGTAGTATTCTGGCGTGGGGCGAGCAGTACTTC. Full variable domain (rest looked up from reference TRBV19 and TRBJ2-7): DGGITQSPKYLFRKEGQNVTLSCEQNLNHDAMYWYRQDPGQGLRLIYYSQIVNDFQKGDIAEGYSVSREKKESFPLTVTSAQKNPTAFYLCASSILAWGEQYFGPGTRLTVT.

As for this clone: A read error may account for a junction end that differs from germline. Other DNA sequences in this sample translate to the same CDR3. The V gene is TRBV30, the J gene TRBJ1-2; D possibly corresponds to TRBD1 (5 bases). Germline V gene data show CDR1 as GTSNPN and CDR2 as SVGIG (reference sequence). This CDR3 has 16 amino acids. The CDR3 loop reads CAWSLVAEQVYNGYTF. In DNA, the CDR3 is TGCGCCTGGAGTTTGGTGGCTGAACAGGTTTACAATGGCTACACCTTC. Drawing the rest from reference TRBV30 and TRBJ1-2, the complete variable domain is SQTIHQWPATLVQPVGSPLSLECTVEGTSNPNLYWYRQAAGRGLQLLFYSVGIGQISSEVPQNLSASRPQDRQFILSSKKLLLSDSGFYLCAWSLVAEQVYNGYTFGSGTRLTVV.

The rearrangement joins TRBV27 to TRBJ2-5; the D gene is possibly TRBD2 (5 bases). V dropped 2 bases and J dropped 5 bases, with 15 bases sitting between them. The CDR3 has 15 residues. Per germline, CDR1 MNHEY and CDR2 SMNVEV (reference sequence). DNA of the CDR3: TGTGCCAGCAGTTTAGGGCCCACTAGTTTGGAGACCCAGTACTTC. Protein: CASSLGPTSLETQYF.

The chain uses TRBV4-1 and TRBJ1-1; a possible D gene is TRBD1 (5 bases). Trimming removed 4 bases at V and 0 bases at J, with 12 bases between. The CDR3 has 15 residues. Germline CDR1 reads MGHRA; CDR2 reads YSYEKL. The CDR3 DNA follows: TGCGCCAGCAGCCCAGCCGGGGGGATGAACACTGAAGCTTTCTTT. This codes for CASSPAGGMNTEAFF.

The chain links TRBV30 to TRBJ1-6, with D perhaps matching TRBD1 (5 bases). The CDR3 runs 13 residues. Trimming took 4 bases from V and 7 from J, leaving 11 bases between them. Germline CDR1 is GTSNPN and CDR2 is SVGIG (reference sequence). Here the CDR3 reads CAWTGQGNSPLHF. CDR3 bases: TGTGCCTGGACCGGGCAGGGCAATTCACCCCTCCACTTT.

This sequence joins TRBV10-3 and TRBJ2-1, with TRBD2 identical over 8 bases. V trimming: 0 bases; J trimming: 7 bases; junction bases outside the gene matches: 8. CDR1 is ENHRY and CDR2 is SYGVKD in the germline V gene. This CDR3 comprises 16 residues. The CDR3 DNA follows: TGTGCCATCAGTGAGTCGAGAGGACTAGCATTGAATGAGCAGTTCTTC. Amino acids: CAISESRGLALNEQFF.